Sequencing of this TCR beta chain was carried out in a study of blood T cell repertoires in COVID-19. Overall study: COVID-19 samples from acute and convalescent phases originated in the United States, Italy and Spain. Sources were T cells, B-cell-depleted T cells, or PBMCs; the material itself was cDNA or gDNA.

The CDR3 runs 15 residues. V lost 1 base to trimming and J lost 6 bases, with 10 bases between them. Germline V gene data show CDR1 as LGHDT and CDR2 as YNNKEL (reference sequence). In the source study's methods: Amplification of reference gene primers provided the estimated nucleated cell counts. Measured with immunoSEQ multiplex PCR; TCRdb has only the in-frame clones, and not every one. The V and J calls and clone size are taken from that table; D and trimming were inferred from the DNA. The sample lists roughly 380,000 clones; approximately 77% were seen once. Sequenced sample: peripheral blood. The chain links TRBV3-1 (or the pseudogene TRBV3-2) to TRBJ1-6; no clear D gene. The origin of this receptor is a human donor with acute or convalescent COVID-19. The donor label of this sample is uncertain. The CDR3, as DNA: TGTGCCAGCAGCCAAGTGTCAGGTAGTAATTCACCCCTCCACTTT. This translates into CASSQVSGSNSPLHF.